This T cell receptor (beta chain) was captured by sequencing in a study of T cell responses to AZD1222 COVID-19 vaccine. Findings and caveats of the study: Repertoire samples came only from after the peak T cell response.

This clone was counted a few times. The antigen is unknown. Sequencing was performed with immunoSEQ multiplex PCR; in TCRdb, only in-frame clones are kept and a portion is missing. The table has tens of thousands of clones, roughly 80% seen once. The V end lost 0 bases, the J end lost 0 bases, and 12 bases lay between the germline ends. This CDR3 region has 17 residues. From germline, CDR1 is LNHDA and CDR2 SQIVND (reference sequence). Sequencing was performed on peripheral blood, taken on day 0 of AZD1222 vaccination. The rearrangement uses TRBV19 and TRBJ2-1; D is unresolved. This clonotype was sampled from an adult in good health. CDR3 residues: CASSIDGRPSSYNEQFF. In DNA form, the CDR3 reads TGTGCCAGTAGTATAGATGGGCGACCGAGCTCCTACAATGAGCAGTTCTTC.